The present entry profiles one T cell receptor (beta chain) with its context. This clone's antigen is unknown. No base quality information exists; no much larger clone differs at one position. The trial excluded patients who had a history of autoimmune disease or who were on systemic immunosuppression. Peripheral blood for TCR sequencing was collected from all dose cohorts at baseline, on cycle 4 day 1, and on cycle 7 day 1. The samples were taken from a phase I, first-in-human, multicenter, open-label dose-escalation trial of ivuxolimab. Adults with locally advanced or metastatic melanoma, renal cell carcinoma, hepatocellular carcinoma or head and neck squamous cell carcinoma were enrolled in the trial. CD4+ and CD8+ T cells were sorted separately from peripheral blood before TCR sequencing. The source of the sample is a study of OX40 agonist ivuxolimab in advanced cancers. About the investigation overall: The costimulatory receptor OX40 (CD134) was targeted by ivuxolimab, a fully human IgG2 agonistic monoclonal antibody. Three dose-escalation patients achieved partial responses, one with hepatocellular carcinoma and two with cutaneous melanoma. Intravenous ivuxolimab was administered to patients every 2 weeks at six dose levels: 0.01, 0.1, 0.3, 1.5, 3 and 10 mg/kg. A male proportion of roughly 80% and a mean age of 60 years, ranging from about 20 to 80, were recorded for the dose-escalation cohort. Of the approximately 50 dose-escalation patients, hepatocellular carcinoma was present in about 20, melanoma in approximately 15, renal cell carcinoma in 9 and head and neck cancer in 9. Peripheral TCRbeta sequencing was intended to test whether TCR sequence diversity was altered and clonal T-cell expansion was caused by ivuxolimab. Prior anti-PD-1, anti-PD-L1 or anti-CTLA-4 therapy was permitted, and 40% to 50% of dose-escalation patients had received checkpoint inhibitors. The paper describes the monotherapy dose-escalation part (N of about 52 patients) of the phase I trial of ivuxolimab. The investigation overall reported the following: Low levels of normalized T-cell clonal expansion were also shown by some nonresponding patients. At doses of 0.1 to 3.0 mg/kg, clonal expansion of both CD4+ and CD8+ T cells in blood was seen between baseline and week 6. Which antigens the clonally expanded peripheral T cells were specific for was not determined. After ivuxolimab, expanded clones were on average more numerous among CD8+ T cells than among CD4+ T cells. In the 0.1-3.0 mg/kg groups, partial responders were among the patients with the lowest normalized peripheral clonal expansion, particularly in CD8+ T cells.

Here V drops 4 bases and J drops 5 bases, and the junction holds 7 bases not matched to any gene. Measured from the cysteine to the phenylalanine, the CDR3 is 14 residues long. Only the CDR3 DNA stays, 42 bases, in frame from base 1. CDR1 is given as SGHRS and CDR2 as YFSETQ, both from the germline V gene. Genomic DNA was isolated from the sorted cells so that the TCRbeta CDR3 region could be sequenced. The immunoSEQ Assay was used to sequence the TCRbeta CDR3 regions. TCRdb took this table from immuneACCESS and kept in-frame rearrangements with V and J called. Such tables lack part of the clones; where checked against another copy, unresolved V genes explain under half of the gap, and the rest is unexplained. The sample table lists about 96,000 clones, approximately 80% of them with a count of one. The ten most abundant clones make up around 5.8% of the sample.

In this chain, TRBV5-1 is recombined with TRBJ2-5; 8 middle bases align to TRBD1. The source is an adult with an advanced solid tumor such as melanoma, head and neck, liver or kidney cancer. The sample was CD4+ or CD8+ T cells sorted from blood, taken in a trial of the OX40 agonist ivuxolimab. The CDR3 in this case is CASSHGQGGETQYF. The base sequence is TGCGCCAGCAGCCACGGACAGGGCGGCGAGACCCAGTACTTC.